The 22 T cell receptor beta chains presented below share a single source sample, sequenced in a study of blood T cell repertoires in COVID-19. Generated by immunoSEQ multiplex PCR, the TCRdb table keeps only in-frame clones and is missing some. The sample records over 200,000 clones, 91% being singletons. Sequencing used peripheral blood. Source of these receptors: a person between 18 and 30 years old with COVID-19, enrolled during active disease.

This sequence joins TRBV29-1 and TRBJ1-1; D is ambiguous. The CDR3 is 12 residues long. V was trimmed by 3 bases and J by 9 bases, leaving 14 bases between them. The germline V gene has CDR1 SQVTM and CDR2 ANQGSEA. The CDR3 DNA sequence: TGCAGCGTTGACGAGCAGGCTGAGAAAGCTTTCTTT. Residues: CSVDEQAEKAFF. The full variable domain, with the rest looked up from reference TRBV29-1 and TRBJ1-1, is SAVISQKPSRDICQRGTSLTIQCQVDSQVTMMFWYRQQPGQSLTLIATANQGSEATYESGFVIDKFPISRPNLTFSTLTVSNMSPEDSSIYLCSVDEQAEKAFFGQGTRLTVV.

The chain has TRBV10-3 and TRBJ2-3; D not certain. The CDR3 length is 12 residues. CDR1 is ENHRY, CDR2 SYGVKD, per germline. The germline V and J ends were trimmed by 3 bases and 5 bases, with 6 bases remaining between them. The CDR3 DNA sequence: TGTGCCATCAGTGAATTGCGAGATACGCAGTATTTT. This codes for CAISELRDTQYF.

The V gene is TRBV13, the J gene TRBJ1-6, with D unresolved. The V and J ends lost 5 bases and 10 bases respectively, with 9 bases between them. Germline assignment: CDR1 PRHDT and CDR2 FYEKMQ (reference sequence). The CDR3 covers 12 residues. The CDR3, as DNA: TGTGCCAGCAGCCCTCGAGGGTCACCCCTCCACTTT. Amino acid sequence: CASSPRGSPLHF.

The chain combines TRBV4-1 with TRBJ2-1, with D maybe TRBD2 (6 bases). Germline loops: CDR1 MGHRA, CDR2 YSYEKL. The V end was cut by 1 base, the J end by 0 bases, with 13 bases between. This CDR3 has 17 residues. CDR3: CASSQVSGEYSYNEQFF. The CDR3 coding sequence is TGCGCCAGCAGCCAAGTTTCGGGGGAGTACTCCTACAATGAGCAGTTCTTC.

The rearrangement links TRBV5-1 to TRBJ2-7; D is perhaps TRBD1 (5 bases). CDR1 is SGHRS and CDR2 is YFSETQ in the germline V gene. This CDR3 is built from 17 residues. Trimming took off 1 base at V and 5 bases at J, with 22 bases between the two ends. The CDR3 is CASSLTTGLESLHEQYF. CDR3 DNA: TGCGCCAGCAGCTTGACCACAGGTTTGGAGAGCCTCCACGAGCAGTACTTC.

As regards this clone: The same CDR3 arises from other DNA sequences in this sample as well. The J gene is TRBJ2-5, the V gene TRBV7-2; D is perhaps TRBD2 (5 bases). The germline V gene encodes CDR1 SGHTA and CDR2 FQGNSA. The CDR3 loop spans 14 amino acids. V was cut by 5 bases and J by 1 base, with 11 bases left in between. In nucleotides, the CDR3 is TGTGCCAGCAGCCAGAGGGATATCCAAGAGACCCAGTACTTC. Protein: CASSQRDIQETQYF.

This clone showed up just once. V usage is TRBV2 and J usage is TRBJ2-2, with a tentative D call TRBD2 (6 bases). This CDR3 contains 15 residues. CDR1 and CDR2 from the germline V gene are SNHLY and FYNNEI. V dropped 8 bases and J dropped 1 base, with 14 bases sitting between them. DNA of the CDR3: TGTGCCAGCGCTGGGACTTCTTGGAACACCGGGGAGCTGTTTTTT. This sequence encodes CASAGTSWNTGELFF.

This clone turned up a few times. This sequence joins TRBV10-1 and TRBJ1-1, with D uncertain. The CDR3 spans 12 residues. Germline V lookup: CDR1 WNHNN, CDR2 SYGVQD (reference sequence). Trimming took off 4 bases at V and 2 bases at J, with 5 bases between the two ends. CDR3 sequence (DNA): TGCGCCAGCAGTGGGCAAAACACTGAAGCTTTCTTT. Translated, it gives CASSGQNTEAFF.

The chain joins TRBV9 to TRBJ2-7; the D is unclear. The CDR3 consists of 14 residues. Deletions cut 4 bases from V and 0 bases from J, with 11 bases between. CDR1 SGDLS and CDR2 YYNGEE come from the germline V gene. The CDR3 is CASSPPLSSYEQYF. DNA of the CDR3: TGTGCCAGCAGCCCCCCCCTTAGCTCCTACGAGCAGTACTTC.

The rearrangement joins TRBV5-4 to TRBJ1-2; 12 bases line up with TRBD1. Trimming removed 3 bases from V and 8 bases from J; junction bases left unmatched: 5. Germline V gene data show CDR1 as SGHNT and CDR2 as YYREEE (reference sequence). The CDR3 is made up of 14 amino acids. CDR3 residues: CASSWDRGPDGYTF. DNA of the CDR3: TGTGCCAGCAGCTGGGACAGGGGGCCAGACGGCTACACCTTC.

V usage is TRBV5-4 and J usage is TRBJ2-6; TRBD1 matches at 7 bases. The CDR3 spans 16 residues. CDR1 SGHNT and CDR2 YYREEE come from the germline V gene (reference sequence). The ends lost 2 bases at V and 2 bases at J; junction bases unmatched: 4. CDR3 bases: TGTGCCAGCAGCTTTTACAGGGGAGCTGGGGCCAACGTCCTGACTTTC. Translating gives CASSFYRGAGANVLTF.

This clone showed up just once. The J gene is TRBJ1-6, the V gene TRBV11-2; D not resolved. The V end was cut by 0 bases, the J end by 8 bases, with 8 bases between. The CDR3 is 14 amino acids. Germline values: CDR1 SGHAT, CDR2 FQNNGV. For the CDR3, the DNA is TGTGCCAGCAGCTTAGATCTCGGGGATTCACCCCTCCACTTT. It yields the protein CASSLDLGDSPLHF. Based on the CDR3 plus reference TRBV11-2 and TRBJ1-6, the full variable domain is EAGVAQSPRYKIIEKRQSVAFWCNPISGHATLYWYQQILGQGPKLLIQFQNNGVVDDSQLPKDRFSAERLKGVDSTLKIQPAKLEDSAVYLCASSLDLGDSPLHFGNGTRLTVT.

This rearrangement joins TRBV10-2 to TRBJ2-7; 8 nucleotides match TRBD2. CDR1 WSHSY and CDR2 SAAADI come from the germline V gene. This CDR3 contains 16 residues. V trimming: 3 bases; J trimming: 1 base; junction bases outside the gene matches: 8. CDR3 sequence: CASSEIPSGRSYEQYF. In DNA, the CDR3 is TGCGCCAGCAGTGAAATTCCTAGCGGGCGATCCTACGAGCAGTACTTC.

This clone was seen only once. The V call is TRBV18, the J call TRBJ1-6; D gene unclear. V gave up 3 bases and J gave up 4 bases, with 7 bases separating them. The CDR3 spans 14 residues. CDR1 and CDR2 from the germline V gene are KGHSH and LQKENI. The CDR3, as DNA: TGTGCCAGCTCACCGCCAGGTTATAATTCACCCCTCCACTTT. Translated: CASSPPGYNSPLHF.

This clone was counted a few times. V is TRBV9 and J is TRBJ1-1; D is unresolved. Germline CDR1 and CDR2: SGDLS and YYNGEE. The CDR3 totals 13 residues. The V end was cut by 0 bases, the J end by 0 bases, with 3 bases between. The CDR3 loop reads CASSVVLNTEAFF. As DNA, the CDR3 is TGTGCCAGCAGCGTAGTATTGAACACTGAAGCTTTCTTT.

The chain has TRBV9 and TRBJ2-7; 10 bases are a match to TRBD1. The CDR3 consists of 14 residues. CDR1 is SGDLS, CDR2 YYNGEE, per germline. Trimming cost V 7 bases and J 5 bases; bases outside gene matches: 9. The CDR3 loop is CASGPLTGGDEQYF. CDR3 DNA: TGTGCCAGCGGCCCTCTGACAGGGGGCGACGAGCAGTACTTC. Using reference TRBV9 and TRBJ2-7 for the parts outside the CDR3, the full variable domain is DSGVTQTPKHLITATGQRVTLRCSPRSGDLSVYWYQQSLDQGLQFLIQYYNGEERAKGNILERFSAQQFPDLHSELNLSSLELGDSALYFCASGPLTGGDEQYFGPGTRLTVT.

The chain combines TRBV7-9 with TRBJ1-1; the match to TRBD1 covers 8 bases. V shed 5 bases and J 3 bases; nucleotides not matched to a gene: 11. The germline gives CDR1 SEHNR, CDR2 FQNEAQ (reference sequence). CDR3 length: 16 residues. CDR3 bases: TGTGCCAGCAGCGGAACAGGGGGTAGATCATACACTGAAGCTTTCTTT. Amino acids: CASSGTGGRSYTEAFF.

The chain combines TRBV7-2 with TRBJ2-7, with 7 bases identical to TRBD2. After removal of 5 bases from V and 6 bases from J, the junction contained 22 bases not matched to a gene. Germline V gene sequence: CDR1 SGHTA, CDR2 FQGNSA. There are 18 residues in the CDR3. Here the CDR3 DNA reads TGTGCCAGCAGCATTGGGGGGATGAACGGACTAGTTCACTCCGAGCAGTACTTC. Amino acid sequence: CASSIGGMNGLVHSEQYF. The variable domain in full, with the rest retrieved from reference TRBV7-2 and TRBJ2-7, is GAGVSQSPSNKVTEKGKDVELRCDPISGHTALYWYRQSLGQGLEFLIYFQGNSAPDKSGLPSDRFSAERTGGSVSTLTIQRTQQEDSAVYLCASSIGGMNGLVHSEQYFGPGTRLTVT.

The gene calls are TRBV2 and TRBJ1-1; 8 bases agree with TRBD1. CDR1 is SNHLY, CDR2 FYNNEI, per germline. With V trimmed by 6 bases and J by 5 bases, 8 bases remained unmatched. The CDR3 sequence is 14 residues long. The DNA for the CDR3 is TGTGCCAGCAGGGAGGACAGGGCAGTTACTGAAGCTTTCTTT. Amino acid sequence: CASREDRAVTEAFF. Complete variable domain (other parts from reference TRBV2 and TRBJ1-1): EPEVTQTPSHQVTQMGQEVILRCVPISNHLYFYWYRQILGQKVEFLVSFYNNEISEKSEIFDDQFSVERPDGSNFTLKIRSTKLEDSAMYFCASREDRAVTEAFFGQGTRLTVV.

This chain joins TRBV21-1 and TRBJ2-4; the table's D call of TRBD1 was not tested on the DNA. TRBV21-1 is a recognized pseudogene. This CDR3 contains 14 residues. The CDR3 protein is CASTDSLAKNIQYF. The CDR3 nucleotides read TGTGCCAGCACGGACAGTTTAGCCAAAAACATTCAGTACTTC.

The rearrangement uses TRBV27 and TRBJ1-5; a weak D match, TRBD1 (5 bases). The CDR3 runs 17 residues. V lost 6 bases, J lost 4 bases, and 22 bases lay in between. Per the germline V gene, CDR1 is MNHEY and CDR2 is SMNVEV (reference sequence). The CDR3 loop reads CASRTFGVAGTNQPQHF. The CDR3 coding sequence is TGTGCCAGCAGAACGTTCGGGGTGGCAGGGACTAATCAGCCCCAGCATTTT.

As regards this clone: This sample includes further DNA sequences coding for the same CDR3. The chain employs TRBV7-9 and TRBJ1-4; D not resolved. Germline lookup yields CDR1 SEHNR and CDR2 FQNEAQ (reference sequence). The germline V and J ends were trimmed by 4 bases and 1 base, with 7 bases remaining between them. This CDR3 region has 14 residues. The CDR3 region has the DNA TGTGCCAGCAGCTCGACGGGAACTAATGAAAAACTGTTTTTT. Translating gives CASSSTGTNEKLFF.